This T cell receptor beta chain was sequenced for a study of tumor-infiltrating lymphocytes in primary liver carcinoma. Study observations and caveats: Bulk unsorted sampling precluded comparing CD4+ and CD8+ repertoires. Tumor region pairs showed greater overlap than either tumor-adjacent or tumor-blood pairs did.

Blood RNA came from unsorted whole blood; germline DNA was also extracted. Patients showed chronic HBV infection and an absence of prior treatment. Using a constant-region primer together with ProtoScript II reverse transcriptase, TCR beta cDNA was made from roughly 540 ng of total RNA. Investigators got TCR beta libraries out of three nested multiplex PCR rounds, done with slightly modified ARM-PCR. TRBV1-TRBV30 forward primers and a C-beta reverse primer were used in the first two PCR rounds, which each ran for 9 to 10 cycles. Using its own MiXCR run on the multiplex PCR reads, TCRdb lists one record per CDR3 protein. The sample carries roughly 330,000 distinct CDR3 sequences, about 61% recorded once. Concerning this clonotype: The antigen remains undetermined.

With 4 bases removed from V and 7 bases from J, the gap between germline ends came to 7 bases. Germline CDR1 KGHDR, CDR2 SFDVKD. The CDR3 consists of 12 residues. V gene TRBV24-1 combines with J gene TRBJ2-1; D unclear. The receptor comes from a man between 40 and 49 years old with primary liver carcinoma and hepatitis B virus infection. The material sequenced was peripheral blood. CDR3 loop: CATSDPINEQFF. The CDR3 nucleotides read TGTGCCACCAGTGACCCTATTAATGAGCAGTTCTTC.